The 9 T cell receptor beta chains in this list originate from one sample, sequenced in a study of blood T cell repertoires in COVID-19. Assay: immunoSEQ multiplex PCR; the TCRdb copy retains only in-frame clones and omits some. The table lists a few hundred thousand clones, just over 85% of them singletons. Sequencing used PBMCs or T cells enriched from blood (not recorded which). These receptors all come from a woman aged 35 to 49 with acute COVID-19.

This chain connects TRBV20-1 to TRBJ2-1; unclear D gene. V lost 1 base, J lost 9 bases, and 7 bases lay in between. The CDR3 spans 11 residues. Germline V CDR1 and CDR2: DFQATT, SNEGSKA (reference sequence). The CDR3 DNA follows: TGCAGTGCTAGAGTCCTAGTTGAGCAGTTCTTC. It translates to CSARVLVEQFF.

The CDR3 loop is CASSRGQGRHEQYF. The CDR3 nucleotides read TGTGCCAGCTCACGAGGGCAGGGGAGACACGAGCAGTACTTC. The gene calls are TRBV18 and TRBJ2-7; D is perhaps TRBD1 (6 bases). V gave up 4 bases and J gave up 5 bases, with 15 bases separating them. There are 14 residues in the CDR3. Germline V gene lookup returns CDR1 KGHSH and CDR2 LQKENI.

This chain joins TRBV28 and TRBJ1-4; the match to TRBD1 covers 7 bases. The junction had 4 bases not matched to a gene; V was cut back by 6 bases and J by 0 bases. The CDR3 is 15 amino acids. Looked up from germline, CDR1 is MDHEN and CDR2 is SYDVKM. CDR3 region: CASRSQGATNEKLFF. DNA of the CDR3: TGTGCCAGCAGGTCTCAGGGGGCAACTAATGAAAAACTGTTTTTT. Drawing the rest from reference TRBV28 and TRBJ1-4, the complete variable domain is DVKVTQSSRYLVKRTGEKVFLECVQDMDHENMFWYRQDPGLGLRLIYFSYDVKMKEKGDIPEGYSVSREKKERFSLILESASTNQTSMYLCASRSQGATNEKLFFGSGTQLSVL.

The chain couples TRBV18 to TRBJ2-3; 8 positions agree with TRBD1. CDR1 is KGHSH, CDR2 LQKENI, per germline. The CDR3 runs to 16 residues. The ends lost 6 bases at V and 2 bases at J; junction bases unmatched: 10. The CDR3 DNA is TGTGCCAGCTCCCCCGGGACAGGTCCATACACAGATACGCAGTATTTT. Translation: CASSPGTGPYTDTQYF. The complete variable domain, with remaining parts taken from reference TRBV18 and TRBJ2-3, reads NAGVMQNPRHLVRRRGQEARLRCSPMKGHSHVYWYRQLPEEGLKFMVYLQKENIIDESGMPKERFSAEFPKEGPSILRIQQVVRGDSAAYFCASSPGTGPYTDTQYFGPGTRLTVL.

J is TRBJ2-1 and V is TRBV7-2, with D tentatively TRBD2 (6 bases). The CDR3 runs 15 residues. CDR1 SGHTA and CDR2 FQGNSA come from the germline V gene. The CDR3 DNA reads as TGTGCAGTCACCCCGGGGCTAGCGCGGTACAATGAGCAGTTCTTC. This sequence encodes CAVTPGLARYNEQFF.

This CDR3 is CASSRRGQGRETQYF. The CDR3 coding sequence is TGCGCCAGCAGCCGGAGGGGACAGGGGCGAGAGACCCAGTACTTC. The V gene is TRBV5-1, the J gene TRBJ2-5; 10 bases align to TRBD1. CDR1 is SGHRS, CDR2 YFSETQ, per germline. This CDR3 is 15 amino acids long. With V trimmed by 4 bases and J by 4 bases, 7 bases remained unmatched. The whole variable domain, remainder taken from reference TRBV5-1 and TRBJ2-5, is KAGVTQTPRYLIKTRGQQVTLSCSPISGHRSVSWYQQTPGQGLQFLFEYFSETQRNKGNFPGRFSGRQFSNSRSEMNVSTLELGDSALYLCASSRRGQGRETQYFGPGTRLLVL.

CDR3 in amino acids: CASSYGPEAFF. The CDR3 region has the DNA TGTGCCAGCTCATATGGGCCAGAAGCTTTCTTT. The chain combines TRBV18 with TRBJ1-1, with D unresolved. The CDR3 runs 11 residues. V lost 5 bases and J 8 bases, leaving 9 bases between the germline ends. The germline V gene has CDR1 KGHSH and CDR2 LQKENI.

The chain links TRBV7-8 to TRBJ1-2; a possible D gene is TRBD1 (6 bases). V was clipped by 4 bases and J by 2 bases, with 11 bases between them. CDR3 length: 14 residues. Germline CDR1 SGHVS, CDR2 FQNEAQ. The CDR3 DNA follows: TGTGCCAGCAGCTCCTGGACAGAGAACTATGGCTACACCTTC. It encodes CASSSWTENYGYTF.

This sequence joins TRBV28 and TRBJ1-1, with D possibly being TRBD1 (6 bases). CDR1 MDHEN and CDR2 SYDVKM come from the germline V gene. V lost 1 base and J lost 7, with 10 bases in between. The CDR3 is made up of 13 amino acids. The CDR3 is CASSLYRDGEAFF. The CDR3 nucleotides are TGTGCCAGCAGTTTATACAGGGACGGTGAAGCTTTCTTT.